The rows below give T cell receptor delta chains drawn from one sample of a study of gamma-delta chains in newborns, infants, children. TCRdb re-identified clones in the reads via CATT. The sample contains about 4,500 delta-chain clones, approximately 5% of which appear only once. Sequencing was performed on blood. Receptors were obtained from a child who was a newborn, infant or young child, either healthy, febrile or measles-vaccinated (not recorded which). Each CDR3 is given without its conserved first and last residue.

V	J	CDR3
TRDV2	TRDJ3	ACDRTGGPSSWDTRQMF
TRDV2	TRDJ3	ACDTVTTSSWDTRQMF
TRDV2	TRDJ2	ACDPILGETLTAQLF
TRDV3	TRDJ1	ALLRGYADKLI
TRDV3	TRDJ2	AFLLLGKTAQLF
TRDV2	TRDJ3	ACDPLGDTVWDTRQMF
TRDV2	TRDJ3	ACDTGWGIQSSWDTRQMF
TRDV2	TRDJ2	ACDTGGYAAQLF
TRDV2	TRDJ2	ACDHVLGVTLTAQLF
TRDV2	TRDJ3	ACDTVGDGSSWDTRQMF
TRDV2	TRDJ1	ACDTLGDTSDKLI
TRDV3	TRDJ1	AFNWGIKHTDKLI
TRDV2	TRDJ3	ACDTAGGHRSWDTRQMF
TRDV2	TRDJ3	ACDTVRSSWDTRQMF
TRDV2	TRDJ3	ACDARSGRSTGSWGTRQMF
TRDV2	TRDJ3	ACDTATGGFTSWDTRQMF
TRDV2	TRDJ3	ACDTVGSWDTRQMF
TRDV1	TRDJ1	ALGALEDYWGIRGPDKLI
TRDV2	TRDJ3	ACDTGGYGTWDTRQMF
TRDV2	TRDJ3	ACDTTGGYGSWDTRQMF
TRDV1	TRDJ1	ALGNLGLGKRGDTDKLI
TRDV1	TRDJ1	ALGGPSYVRLWYTDKLI
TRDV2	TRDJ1	ACDPVGTDKLI
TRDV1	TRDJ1	ALGELGPADFTSPYTDKLI
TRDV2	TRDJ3	ACDKVLGDTWDTRQMF
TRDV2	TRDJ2	ACDLLGGPLTAQLF
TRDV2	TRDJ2	ACDSLLGDTHLTAQLF
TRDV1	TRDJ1	ALGDPHCRPYTDKLI
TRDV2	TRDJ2	ACDTWGIHTQLF
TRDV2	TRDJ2	ACDTVLGDISALTAQLF
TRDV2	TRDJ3	ACDTGGYGTWDTRQMF
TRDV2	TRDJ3	ACDPVLGDTTSRWDTRQMF
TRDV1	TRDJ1	ALGPKAFLRVLGDTHKLI
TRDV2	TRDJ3	ACDTATGGFSWDTRQMF
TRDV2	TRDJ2	ACDLLGETAQLF
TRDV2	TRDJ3	ACDILGDRSSWDTRQMF
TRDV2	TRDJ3	ACDTGIRTSWDTRQMF
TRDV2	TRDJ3	ACDTGGLGAPSWDTRQMF
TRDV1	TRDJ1	ALGESEGSWGTHTDKLI
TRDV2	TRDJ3	ACDTVGTGGDPSSWDTRQMF
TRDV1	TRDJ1	ALGPVTFLRLRDTADKLI
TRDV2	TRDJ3	ACDTVDGGYPWDTRQMF
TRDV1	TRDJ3	ALGESFLRFWGSWDTRQMF
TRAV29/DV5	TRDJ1	AASATLLGDGDKLI
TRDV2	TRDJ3	ACDTGGYPRSWDTRQMF